The 10 T cell receptor beta chains in this list originate from one sample, sequenced in a study of CD4 and CD8 cells across lung adenocarcinoma regions (dated by TCRdb to the late 2010s). Libraries were constructed by PCR. Sequencing used a HiSeq X Ten. In TCRdb, the public reads were trimmed at Q25 with fastp and aligned with MiXCR, with productive beta chains retained. CDR3 protein duplicates are merged, each entry listing the most common genes and DNA. The sample includes thousands of distinct CDR3 sequences, with approximately 49% observed a single time. Of the sample, about a sixth is held by the ten largest clones. Sequenced sample: CD4+ T cells from the margin of a lung tumor. Reading the label with the study, this specimen's cell subset or site is: tumor margin region. These receptors were obtained from a female donor with lung adenocarcinoma. The CD4 and CD8 labels of this study may be unreliable.

This clonotype was detected only a few times. The chain has TRBV27 and TRBJ1-6; no clear D. This CDR3 is 15 amino acids long. With 6 bases removed from V and 0 bases from J, the gap between germline ends came to 9 bases. Germline CDR1 reads MNHEY; CDR2 reads SMNVEV (reference sequence). CDR3 in DNA: TGTGCCAGCAGGGACGTTAGCTCCTATAATTCACCCCTCCACTTT. Translating gives CASRDVSSYNSPLHF.

This clonotype has only a few counts. The rearrangement uses TRBV6-1 and TRBJ2-1; D may correspond to TRBD1 or TRBD2 (6 bases each). The J call could be wrong; TRBJ2-5 is a better fit for the DNA end. CDR1 and CDR2 (germline): MNHNS, SASEGT. The CDR3 has 17 residues. The CDR3 sequence is CASRALGPGARQETQYF. CDR3 DNA sequence: TGTGCCAGCAGGGCTCTAGGACCGGGGGCGCGCCAAGAGACCCAGTACTTC.

This chain uses TRBV7-2 with TRBJ2-1; a weak D match, TRBD2 (6 bases). The CDR3 spans 18 residues. The V end lost 1 base, the J end lost 1 base, and 17 bases lay between the germline ends. CDR1 is SGHTA, CDR2 FQGNSA, per germline. The CDR3 protein is CASSLVVWEAGSYNEQFF. CDR3 coding DNA: TGTGCCAGCAGCTTAGTTGTGTGGGAGGCAGGTTCCTACAATGAGCAGTTCTTC.

A note on this clonotype: At one end the junction does not follow the germline gene, possibly because of a read error. The chain uses TRBV6-5 and TRBJ2-4; D is possibly TRBD1 (6 bases). CDR3 length equals 15 residues. Germline loops: CDR1 MNHEY, CDR2 SVGAGI. CDR3 in DNA: TGTGCCAGCAGTTACTTCGGCAGGGGCAAAAACACGCAGTACTTT. The encoded protein is CASSYFGRGKNTQYF.

The chain recombines TRBV6-4 with TRBJ2-3, with 7 bases aligning to TRBD2. The CDR3 is 14 amino acids. Germline lookup yields CDR1 MRHNA and CDR2 SNTAGT. CDR3 DNA: TGTGCGGGGAGCGGGGAGGGTGGGACAGATACGCAGTATTTT. Its protein is CAGSGEGGTDTQYF.

The rearrangement joins TRBV7-2 to TRBJ1-5, with a possible D match to TRBD1 (5 bases). Germline assignment: CDR1 SGHTA and CDR2 FQGNSA. CDR3 length equals 15 residues. V gave up 3 bases and J gave up 0 bases, with 9 bases separating them. The CDR3 nucleotides are TGTGCCAGCAGCTTCTCGACAGCTAGCAATCAGCCCCAGCATTTT. Translating it yields CASSFSTASNQPQHF.

This clonotype was detected many times. The chain employs TRBV6-5 and TRBJ1-1, with 7 nucleotides matching TRBD1. The J segment lost 0 bases and the V segment lost 0 bases, leaving 13 bases of the junction unmatched. The CDR3 has 19 amino acids. From germline, CDR1 is MNHEY and CDR2 SVGAGI. The CDR3 DNA reads as TGTGCCAGCAGTTACTCGTCGCGGGGACAGACCATCATGAACACTGAAGCTTTCTTT. It yields the protein CASSYSSRGQTIMNTEAFF.

V usage is TRBV6-1 and J usage is TRBJ1-4, with TRBD1 matching 8 bases. The CDR3 length is 15 residues. V dropped 6 bases and J dropped 2; count of bases not matched to a gene: 5. Germline V gene data show CDR1 as MNHNS and CDR2 as SASEGT. CDR3 bases: TGTGCCAGCAGCCAACAGGGGGTTACTAATGAAAAACTGTTTTTT. Its protein is CASSQQGVTNEKLFF.

This clonotype is labeled medium-sized. The chain combines TRBV7-2 with TRBJ2-1; TRBD2 agrees at 10 bases. The CDR3 covers 16 residues. With V trimmed by 4 bases and J by 4 bases, 7 bases remained unmatched. Germline-derived CDR1 and CDR2 are SGHTA and FQGNSA. CDR3 region: CASSSRLAGIYNEQFF. The CDR3 DNA reads as TGTGCCAGCAGCTCCAGACTAGCGGGTATATACAATGAGCAGTTCTTC.

The V gene is TRBV6-1, the J gene TRBJ2-1; TRBD1 matches 9 bases. V dropped 6 bases and J dropped 10; count of bases not matched to a gene: 13. Germline V gives CDR1 MNHNS, CDR2 SASEGT. This CDR3 comprises 15 residues. The CDR3 sequence: CASRDRDRAHYEQFF. The DNA for the CDR3 is TGTGCCAGCAGAGATCGGGACAGGGCCCACTACGAGCAGTTCTTC.